This T cell receptor (beta chain) originates from a study of T cell responses to AZD1222 COVID-19 vaccine. Study-wide points: No day 14 peak samples; only post-peak repertoires were characterized.

Germline V gene sequence: CDR1 WSHSY, CDR2 SAAADI. There are 14 residues in the CDR3. The method was immunoSEQ multiplex PCR; TCRdb's version includes in-frame clones alone and lacks a portion of them. This table has about 130,000 clones, 80% to 95% appearing once. As concerns this clone: Antigen unknown. One end of the junction does not line up with germline, which may come from a read error.

V gene TRBV10-2 combines with J gene TRBJ1-5, with D hard to call. The receptor was isolated from an adult who received the AZD1222 COVID-19 vaccine. The source material was peripheral blood, sampled 28 days after the second AZD1222 dose. The CDR3: CASTDLDSDQPQHF. The CDR3 DNA sequence: TGCGCCAGCACCGATCTCGATAGCGATCAGCCCCAGCATTTT.